This TCR beta chain was identified in a study of control samples from healthy donors and cancer patients. The germline gives CDR1 SEHNR, CDR2 FQNEAQ (reference sequence). V dropped 5 bases and J dropped 4; count of bases not matched to a gene: 6. The CDR3 totals 14 residues. The repertoire was sequenced with immunoSEQ multiplex PCR; TCRdb's copy has only in-frame clones and lacks some. The sample records some 120,000 clones, about 89% being singletons. The receptor comes from a man in his 60s in good health. The chain joins TRBV7-9 to TRBJ1-2; TRBD1 aligns across 8 bases. Sequences were obtained from blood. The CDR3 coding sequence is TGTGCCAGCAGCCCCCCGACAGGGGTCTATGGCTACACCTTC. Translated, it gives CASSPPTGVYGYTF.